These T cell receptor beta chains were read from a single sample in a study of shared clonotypes between healthy human individuals. Profiled with immunoSEQ multiplex PCR; TCRdb holds only in-frame clones, not every one. The data hold some 500,000 clones, with more than 70% observed a single time. The source material was PBMCs. The origin of the receptors is a woman in her thirties or forties in good health. Some clones in this sample may be carry-over from other donors' samples. The conserved cysteine and the conserved F or W are not part of the CDR3 here. Clone size, where shown, is once, few, many, or a class for clones that have expanded.

v_gene: TRBV30
len: 11
abundance: .
j_gene: TRBJ1-1
CDR3aa: AWSEGKGTEAF

v_gene: TRBV28
len: 11
abundance: .
j_gene: TRBJ2-7
CDR3aa: ASREQVRVEQY

v_gene: TRBV7-3
len: 12
abundance: .
j_gene: TRBJ1-1
CDR3aa: ASSGGPGSTEAF

v_gene: TRBV7-3
len: 14
abundance: .
j_gene: TRBJ1-2
CDR3aa: ASSLGGEGANYGYT

v_gene: TRBV29-1
len: 9
abundance: .
j_gene: TRBJ2-4
CDR3aa: SVEKDQDQY

v_gene: TRBV6-1
len: 11
abundance: .
j_gene: TRBJ2-7
CDR3aa: ASSGGRPLEQY

v_gene: TRBV18
len: 14
abundance: .
j_gene: TRBJ1-3
CDR3aa: ASSTRGGKTGNTIY

v_gene: TRBV2
len: 11
abundance: .
j_gene: TRBJ1-1
CDR3aa: ASRAEQGTEAF

v_gene: TRBV5-4
len: 14
abundance: once
j_gene: TRBJ1-4
CDR3aa: ASSLAGSGTNEKLF

v_gene: TRBV6-5
len: 11
abundance: .
j_gene: TRBJ2-7
CDR3aa: ASSSGTTYEQY

v_gene: TRBV27
len: 12
abundance: .
j_gene: TRBJ2-2
CDR3aa: ASSLSPGAGELF

v_gene: TRBV6-1
len: 11
abundance: few
j_gene: TRBJ1-2
CDR3aa: ASSKPQVYGYT

v_gene: TRBV19
len: 12
abundance: .
j_gene: TRBJ1-2
CDR3aa: ASSKGSANYGYT

v_gene: TRBV5-6
len: 12
abundance: .
j_gene: TRBJ2-1
CDR3aa: ASSRRTRSIEQF

v_gene: TRBV19
len: 13
abundance: .
j_gene: TRBJ2-1
CDR3aa: ASSTDQSSYNEQF

v_gene: TRBV18
len: 11
abundance: .
j_gene: TRBJ2-5
CDR3aa: ASSPVEQETQY

v_gene: TRBV7-8
len: 9
abundance: few
j_gene: TRBJ2-1
CDR3aa: ASSSFNEQF

v_gene: TRBV7-9
len: 13
abundance: .
j_gene: TRBJ2-1
CDR3aa: ASSRYSGADNEQF

v_gene: TRBV19
len: 9
abundance: few
j_gene: TRBJ2-5
CDR3aa: ASSTQETQY

v_gene: TRBV2
len: 15
abundance: .
j_gene: TRBJ2-4
CDR3aa: ASSERGWAAAKNIQY

v_gene: TRBV5-1
len: 11
abundance: .
j_gene: TRBJ2-3
CDR3aa: ASSSQGGTAEY

v_gene: TRBV19
len: 13
abundance: .
j_gene: TRBJ1-5
CDR3aa: ASSIAEGSNQPQH

v_gene: TRBV28
len: 13
abundance: .
j_gene: TRBJ2-1
CDR3aa: ASSLWAGAYNEQF

v_gene: TRBV2
len: 12
abundance: .
j_gene: TRBJ2-7
CDR3aa: ASSSTGPPYEQY

v_gene: TRBV5-1
len: 14
abundance: .
j_gene: TRBJ1-3
CDR3aa: ASSEGQRSSGNTIY

v_gene: TRBV6-1
len: 16
abundance: .
j_gene: TRBJ2-1
CDR3aa: ASSEELLAGDQTRTRF

v_gene: TRBV27
len: 15
abundance: .
j_gene: TRBJ2-7
CDR3aa: ANSLAPTVSSVYEQY

v_gene: TRBV7-3
len: 13
abundance: .
j_gene: TRBJ2-1
CDR3aa: ASSSDRGLYNEQF

v_gene: TRBV18
len: 13
abundance: many
j_gene: TRBJ1-1
CDR3aa: ASSPQAAWNTEAF